The clone carrying this T cell receptor (beta chain) was seen ten or more times. Antigen unknown. The data originate from a study of CD8 T cells in ankylosing spondylitis. Whole-study findings and limits: Disease-linked clones reportedly concentrated significantly in matched ankylosing spondylitis synovial fluid.

TCRdb passed the 5' RACE reads through MiXCR, listing each CDR3 protein once. The data hold about 300,000 distinct CDR3 sequences, with around a tenth observed a single time. The V and J ends lost 4 bases and 4 bases, in that order; junction bases with no gene match: 6. The CDR3 runs 14 residues. CDR1 SGHDT and CDR2 YYEEEE come from the germline V gene. Input material: blood, either unsorted or a sorted T cell fraction (not recorded which). The sequence was obtained from a female donor with ankylosing spondylitis or in good health (not recorded which). This chain joins TRBV5-6 and TRBJ2-7; 9 bases map to TRBD2. For the CDR3, the DNA is TGTGCCAGCAGCAGCGGGACTAGCTTGTACGAGCAGTACTTC. Translated, it gives CASSSGTSLYEQYF.